These 32 T cell receptor beta chains were sequenced from one sample in a study of blood T cell repertoires in COVID-19. The protocol was immunoSEQ multiplex PCR, while the TCRdb copy is restricted to in-frame clones and leaves out a portion. Of over 120,000 clones listed, around 85% were seen once; the top ten hold approximately 9.1%. Material for sequencing was PBMCs or T cells enriched from blood (not recorded which). These receptors were taken from a man aged 50-59 years who had recovered from COVID-19.

The chain joins TRBV6-5 to TRBJ1-4; TRBD1 aligns across 7 bases. J was trimmed by 8 bases and V by 0 bases; bases with no gene match: 3. There are 14 residues in the CDR3. CDR1 is MNHEY, CDR2 SVGAGI, per germline. The chain's CDR3 is CASSYSQGVEKLFF. The CDR3 region has the DNA TGTGCCAGCAGTTACTCGCAGGGGGTAGAAAAACTGTTTTTT.

The chain joins TRBV7-6 to TRBJ2-3; a weak D match, TRBD1 (6 bases). Per germline, CDR1 SGHVS and CDR2 FNYEAQ. V lost 5 bases, J lost 4 bases, and 19 bases lay in between. This CDR3 is built from 16 residues. The CDR3 reads CASSLGTGPRADTQYF. CDR3 nucleotides: TGTGCCAGCAGCCTCGGTACAGGGCCTCGGGCAGATACGCAGTATTTT.

This clone appeared a single time. The chain combines TRBV7-9 with TRBJ1-2; D might be TRBD1 (5 bases). CDR1 SEHNR and CDR2 FQNEAQ come from the germline V gene (reference sequence). V was cut by 5 bases and J by 7 bases, with 23 bases left in between. This CDR3 is 16 amino acids long. Here the CDR3 DNA reads TGTGCCAGCAGCCAGGGCGCTGGGGGGAGAGGCGGTGGCTACACCTTC. The encoded protein is CASSQGAGGRGGGYTF.

V gene TRBV19 combines with J gene TRBJ2-1, with 16 bases that match TRBD2. The length of the CDR3 is 18 residues. The germline gives CDR1 LNHDA, CDR2 SQIVND (reference sequence). V lost 5 bases and J lost 0; bases outside the gene matches: 4. CDR3 loop: CASSPGLAGGRSYNEQFF. As DNA, the CDR3 is TGTGCCAGTAGTCCGGGACTAGCGGGGGGGCGCTCCTACAATGAGCAGTTCTTC.

This clone occurred a few times. The V gene is TRBV7-9, the J gene TRBJ2-1, with D perhaps TRBD2 (5 bases). Trimming left V 5 bases short and J 6 bases short, with 17 bases between. The germline gives CDR1 SEHNR, CDR2 FQNEAQ (reference sequence). The CDR3 spans 15 residues. The CDR3 bases are TGTGCCAGCAGCCCGGCCTTCGGGATCCGCAATGAGCAGTTCTTC. It codes for CASSPAFGIRNEQFF.

The CDR3 loop is CASRPTGVTEAFF. Written as DNA, the CDR3 is TGTGCCAGCAGGCCGACAGGGGTCACTGAAGCTTTCTTT. The V and J genes are TRBV27 and TRBJ1-1; 8 bases are shared with TRBD1. CDR1 is MNHEY and CDR2 is SMNVEV in the germline V gene (reference sequence). J was trimmed by 4 bases and V by 6 bases; bases with no gene match: 4. This CDR3 is built from 13 residues.

V usage is TRBV7-9 and J usage is TRBJ1-4; 10 bases fit TRBD1. Germline V gives CDR1 SEHNR, CDR2 FQNEAQ (reference sequence). The CDR3 totals 17 residues. V trimming: 4 bases; J trimming: 3 bases; junction bases outside the gene matches: 8. The CDR3 loop is CASSSPGQGKSNEKLFF. The CDR3 DNA reads as TGTGCCAGCAGCTCGCCGGGACAGGGGAAGTCTAATGAAAAACTGTTTTTT.

The chain combines TRBV28 with TRBJ1-1; 8 nucleotides agree with TRBD1. The V gene's germline CDR1 is MDHEN and CDR2 SYDVKM. V shed 6 bases, J shed 5 bases, and the junction held 5 bases outside the gene matches. The CDR3 totals 13 residues. The CDR3 DNA reads TGTGCCAGCAGCGCTACAGGGGGGACTGAAGCTTTCTTT. Translating it yields CASSATGGTEAFF.

The rearrangement links TRBV4-3 to TRBJ2-7; 12 nucleotides align to TRBD2. J was trimmed by 4 bases and V by 0 bases; bases with no gene match: 10. This CDR3 comprises 18 residues. The germline V gene has CDR1 LGHNA and CDR2 YSLEER. This CDR3 is CASSQERLAGELSYEQYF. DNA of the CDR3: TGCGCCAGCAGCCAAGAAAGACTAGCGGGGGAGTTGTCTTACGAGCAGTACTTC.

The chain combines TRBV5-1 with TRBJ2-7, with TRBD2 as a possible D gene (6 bases). The CDR3 spans 13 residues. Germline V gene lookup returns CDR1 SGHRS and CDR2 YFSETQ. Trimming took 4 bases from V and 7 from J, leaving 15 bases between them. The CDR3 bases are TGCGCCAGCAGCCCAGGGCAGGGAGGTGAGCAGTACTTC. Translation gives CASSPGQGGEQYF.

V and J are TRBV7-9 and TRBJ2-4; TRBD1 is a possible D gene (6 bases). The germline V gene encodes CDR1 SEHNR and CDR2 FQNEAQ (reference sequence). Trimming pared 4 bases from V and 3 bases from J, leaving 16 bases between. The CDR3 runs to 16 residues. The CDR3, as DNA: TGTGCCAGCAGCTCCGGGACAATCGTCTTCAAAAACATTCAGTACTTC. Its translation is CASSSGTIVFKNIQYF.

The gene calls are TRBV11-2 and TRBJ2-7; 7 nucleotides line up with TRBD1. The CDR3 loop spans 15 amino acids. The V and J ends lost 0 bases and 2 bases, in that order; junction bases with no gene match: 4. The germline V gene encodes CDR1 SGHAT and CDR2 FQNNGV. CDR3 region: CASSLETGATYEQYF. The DNA of the CDR3 is TGTGCCAGCAGCTTAGAAACAGGGGCTACCTACGAGCAGTACTTC.

This chain connects TRBV28 to TRBJ2-7; a weak D match, TRBD2 (6 bases). Trimming took off 8 bases at V and 2 bases at J, with 16 bases between the two ends. Germline V gene sequence: CDR1 MDHEN, CDR2 SYDVKM. This CDR3 has 14 residues. CDR3 DNA sequence: TGTGCCAGCCGAATGGGACTGCAAGCCTACGAGCAGTACTTC. It encodes CASRMGLQAYEQYF.

This clone was observed a few times. The chain recombines TRBV7-2 with TRBJ1-1; no firm D call. Per germline, CDR1 SGHTA and CDR2 FQGNSA. Trimming pared 5 bases from V and 5 bases from J, leaving 12 bases between. This CDR3 has 13 residues. Written as DNA, the CDR3 is TGTGCCAGCAGCAGCCATCAATGGACTGAAGCTTTCTTT. Translation gives CASSSHQWTEAFF.

V usage is TRBV7-2 and J usage is TRBJ2-5, with D tentatively TRBD2 (6 bases). CDR1 SGHTA and CDR2 FQGNSA come from the germline V gene. This CDR3 is built from 15 residues. Trimming pared 3 bases from V and 5 bases from J, leaving 16 bases between. Here the CDR3 DNA reads TGTGCCAGCAGCTTCCCGACTAGTACATTGGAGACCCAGTACTTC. Its protein product is CASSFPTSTLETQYF. The full variable domain, in which reference TRBV7-2 and TRBJ2-5 provide the parts outside the CDR3, is GAGVSQSPSNKVTEKGKDVELRCDPISGHTALYWYRQSLGQGLEFLIYFQGNSAPDKSGLPSDRFSAERTGGSVSTLTIQRTQQEDSAVYLCASSFPTSTLETQYFGPGTRLLVL.

The rearrangement uses TRBV7-6 and TRBJ2-3; 14 bases line up with TRBD2. Germline V gives CDR1 SGHVS, CDR2 FNYEAQ. The CDR3 runs 18 residues. The trim removed 5 bases at V and 4 bases at J, leaving 11 bases unmatched. In DNA form, the CDR3 reads TGTGCCAGCAGCCGCGGACTAGCGGGGGGCAGCACGGCAGATACGCAGTATTTT. This translates into CASSRGLAGGSTADTQYF.

This clone was picked up one time. CDR3: CAWKGAPRHSPLHF. The CDR3 DNA follows: TGTGCCTGGAAGGGGGCACCACGGCATTCACCCCTCCACTTT. The chain combines TRBV30 with TRBJ1-6, with 7 bases matching TRBD1. The CDR3 has 14 amino acids. V was clipped by 4 bases and J by 8 bases; unmatched bases: 8. CDR1 and CDR2 from the germline V gene are GTSNPN and SVGIG (reference sequence).

The chain links TRBV10-3 to TRBJ1-1; a weak D match, TRBD1 (5 bases). V lost 7 bases to trimming and J lost 0 bases, with 9 bases between them. CDR3 length: 13 amino acids. The germline V gene has CDR1 ENHRY and CDR2 SYGVKD. CDR3 loop: CAIKTEMNTEAFF. In nucleotides, the CDR3 is TGTGCCATCAAGACAGAAATGAACACTGAAGCTTTCTTT.

The V and J genes are TRBV7-2 and TRBJ1-2; TRBD1 agrees at 8 bases. The length of the CDR3 is 14 residues. The V gene end was trimmed by 1 base and the J gene end by 7 bases; junction bases not matched to a gene: 5. Germline CDR1 is SGHTA and CDR2 is FQGNSA. The DNA of the CDR3 is TGTGCCAGCAGCTTAGTCCAGGGGGCGGGTGGCTACACCTTC. Amino acids: CASSLVQGAGGYTF.

V is TRBV6-6 and J is TRBJ2-7; weak D call: TRBD1 (5 bases). Trimming left V 6 bases short and J 2 bases short, with 11 bases between. The CDR3 extends over 13 amino acids. Germline V gives CDR1 MNHNY, CDR2 SVGAGI (reference sequence). The CDR3 bases are TGTGCCAGCAGCCACCCAGGGACCTACGAGCAGTACTTC. This translates into CASSHPGTYEQYF.

The CDR3 reads CASSYPGQEAYEQYF. For the CDR3, the DNA is TGTGCCAGCAGCTACCCGGGACAGGAAGCCTACGAGCAGTACTTC. The rearrangement links TRBV7-9 to TRBJ2-7, with 8 bases identical to TRBD1. With 4 bases clipped from V and 2 bases from J, the junction kept 7 bases outside the gene matches. Germline lookup yields CDR1 SEHNR and CDR2 FQNEAQ (reference sequence). This CDR3 has 15 residues.

This rearrangement joins TRBV7-9 to TRBJ2-2, with TRBD2 identical over 10 bases. Germline V gives CDR1 SEHNR, CDR2 FQNEAQ (reference sequence). The CDR3 runs to 18 residues. The V gene end was trimmed by 5 bases and the J gene end by 1 base; junction bases not matched to a gene: 10. The CDR3 nucleotides read TGTGCCAGCAGCACCCCTCGGACTAGCGGATTGAACACCGGGGAGCTGTTTTTT. Its translation: CASSTPRTSGLNTGELFF.

V is TRBV10-1 and J is TRBJ2-3, with a possible D match to TRBD2 (5 bases). CDR3 length equals 15 residues. CDR1 and CDR2 from the germline V gene are WNHNN and SYGVQD (reference sequence). V was pared by 4 bases and J by 3 bases, with 14 bases between. CDR3 region: CASSAGEARTDTQYF. In nucleotides, the CDR3 is TGCGCCAGCAGTGCCGGGGAAGCACGAACAGATACGCAGTATTTT.

V and J are TRBV6-1 and TRBJ1-2, with TRBD1 identical over 9 bases. V shed 6 bases, J shed 7 bases, and the junction held 6 bases outside the gene matches. Germline V CDR1 and CDR2: MNHNS, SASEGT. The CDR3 loop spans 13 amino acids. For the CDR3, the DNA is TGTGCCAGCAGACCGGGACAGGGAGGTGGCTACACCTTC. It translates to CASRPGQGGGYTF.

The V gene is TRBV28, the J gene TRBJ2-7; tentative D call: TRBD1 (6 bases). V was trimmed by 6 bases and J by 2 bases, leaving 14 bases between them. The CDR3 length is 14 residues. Looked up from germline, CDR1 is MDHEN and CDR2 is SYDVKM. The CDR3 spells CASRLDRSPYEQYF. For the CDR3, the DNA is TGTGCCAGCAGACTTGACAGGAGTCCCTACGAGCAGTACTTC.

The chain employs TRBV9 and TRBJ2-3, with a possible D match to TRBD2 (5 bases). The germline V and J ends were trimmed by 3 bases and 0 bases, with 8 bases remaining between them. This CDR3 comprises 14 residues. Germline values: CDR1 SGDLS, CDR2 YYNGEE. CDR3 protein: CASSESGSTDTQYF. Written as DNA, the CDR3 is TGTGCCAGCAGCGAGAGCGGTAGCACAGATACGCAGTATTTT.

This chain uses TRBV11-2 with TRBJ2-3; 7 bases match TRBD2. V was clipped by 2 bases and J by 4 bases; unmatched bases: 3. The CDR3 is 14 amino acids. CDR1 is SGHAT and CDR2 is FQNNGV in the germline V gene. CDR3 DNA: TGTGCCAGCAGCTTAAGGGAGGGTGCAGATACGCAGTATTTT. Translated: CASSLREGADTQYF. Filled out from reference TRBV11-2 and TRBJ2-3, the complete variable domain reads EAGVAQSPRYKIIEKRQSVAFWCNPISGHATLYWYQQILGQGPKLLIQFQNNGVVDDSQLPKDRFSAERLKGVDSTLKIQPAKLEDSAVYLCASSLREGADTQYFGPGTRLTVL.

CDR3 in amino acids: CASSPLGNRREQYF. For the CDR3, the DNA is TGTGCCAGCAGCCCCCTGGGGAACAGGCGCGAGCAGTACTTC. This chain uses TRBV6-5 with TRBJ2-7; possibly TRBD1 for D (5 bases). Trimming shortened V by 6 bases and J by 6 bases, and 18 bases separated the two germline ends. Germline-derived CDR1 and CDR2 are MNHEY and SVGAGI. The CDR3 contains 14 residues.

The rearrangement joins TRBV19 to TRBJ1-1; the match to TRBD1 covers 9 bases. This CDR3 contains 14 residues. The V gene end was trimmed by 4 bases and the J gene end by 5 bases; junction bases not matched to a gene: 5. CDR1 and CDR2 from the germline V gene are LNHDA and SQIVND (reference sequence). CDR3 sequence reads: CASSSHRGLTEAFF. CDR3 coding DNA: TGTGCCAGTAGTAGCCACAGGGGGCTAACTGAAGCTTTCTTT. Filled out from reference TRBV19 and TRBJ1-1, the complete variable domain reads DGGITQSPKYLFRKEGQNVTLSCEQNLNHDAMYWYRQDPGQGLRLIYYSQIVNDFQKGDIAEGYSVSREKKESFPLTVTSAQKNPTAFYLCASSSHRGLTEAFFGQGTRLTVV.

The chain carries TRBV10-3 and TRBJ2-7, with D possibly matching TRBD1 (6 bases). This CDR3 has 18 amino acids. Germline V CDR1 and CDR2: ENHRY, SYGVKD. With 0 bases removed from V and 0 bases from J, the gap between germline ends came to 18 bases. The CDR3 protein is CAISESGPGDIRSYEQYF. The CDR3, as DNA: TGTGCCATCAGTGAGTCCGGACCTGGGGACATCCGCTCCTACGAGCAGTACTTC.

The chain links TRBV19 to TRBJ1-3; weak D call: TRBD1 (6 bases). This CDR3 comprises 15 residues. Germline lookup yields CDR1 LNHDA and CDR2 SQIVND (reference sequence). V was shortened by 7 bases and J by 0 bases, with 13 bases between the two germline ends. The CDR3 is CASMGLDSSGNTIYF. CDR3 coding DNA: TGTGCCAGTATGGGATTGGACAGCTCTGGAAACACCATATATTTT. The whole variable domain, remainder taken from reference TRBV19 and TRBJ1-3, is DGGITQSPKYLFRKEGQNVTLSCEQNLNHDAMYWYRQDPGQGLRLIYYSQIVNDFQKGDIAEGYSVSREKKESFPLTVTSAQKNPTAFYLCASMGLDSSGNTIYFGEGSWLTVV.

This clone was counted between two and nine times. The CDR3 DNA follows: TGTGCCAGCAGCCCGGGACAGGTGATGAACACTGAAGCTTTCTTT. Translating it yields CASSPGQVMNTEAFF. The V and J genes are TRBV5-4 and TRBJ1-1; 8 bases map to TRBD1. Germline V gene sequence: CDR1 SGHNT, CDR2 YYREEE (reference sequence). J was trimmed by 0 bases and V by 4 bases; bases with no gene match: 5. There are 15 residues in the CDR3.